Included here is one T cell receptor beta chain sequence, with context. Its target antigen remains unknown. No base quality values were provided; no much bigger clone lies one nucleotide off. To prepare the library, the immunoSEQ multiplex PCR assay was applied. For the multiplex PCR, a mixture combining 60 forward primers for TCR Vbeta segments and 13 reverse primers for TCR Jbeta segments was used. A multiplex PCR assay on genomic DNA amplified the CDR3 region of rearranged TCR beta genes. The amplified TCR beta libraries were sequenced on the Illumina HiSeq System as 87-base-pair reads. From the authors' description of their analysis: In a later analysis, tens of millions of unique TCR beta chains were counted across the roughly 670 repertoires, and some 10 million of these chains were shared by at least two donors. A nearest-neighbor algorithm error-corrected the raw reads and collapsed the reads into unique sequences, merging closely related sequences to remove PCR and sequencing errors. Alignment of CDR3 sequences to IMGT reference sequences was used to assign V, D and J gene segments. For a sequence to be retained, a match of at least six nucleotides was required to both a V gene segment and a J gene segment. A rearrangement counted as productive if the CDR3 had no stop codons and remained in frame with V and J, and every other rearrangement counted as non-productive. Following IMGT convention, CDR3 was defined as the stretch from the second conserved V-encoded cysteine up to the conserved J-encoded phenylalanine. Sequences without an unambiguous match to a single V gene segment were excluded from the earlier analysis of several hundred of the donors. An earlier analysis of under 750 of the donors called V segments functional above 56.7% productive rearrangements and segregating when the between-donor standard deviation exceeded 5%. A statistical classification framework was developed to diagnose cytomegalovirus status using the catalog of TCR beta chain sequences. A later analysis assigned V and J genes by comparing TCR nucleotide sequences with IMGT/GENE-DB human TR gene sequences. The TCRdist pipeline was used in a later analysis to assign CDR3 sequences and most-parsimonious VDJ recombination scenarios. In a later analysis, each TCR beta chain was defined by its CDR3 amino acid sequence together with its V-gene family, and reads without a unique V-gene family were excluded. To address suspected cross-contamination and a sequencing artifact, a later analysis removed roughly 640 highly shared, low-generation-probability nucleotide sequences. A later analysis calculated a clonal expansion index for each public chain from normalized within-repertoire ranks of inferred template counts. In a later analysis, generation probabilities were computed with a VDJ recombination model fitted to out-of-frame rearrangements, and the resulting probabilities were checked against IGoR. A later analysis scored TCR-TCR, TCR-HLA and TCR-CMV co-occurrence with hypergeometric tests, applying a repertoire-size bias correction to TCR pairs. False discovery rates were estimated in a later analysis by permuting HLA or CMV assignments 20 times. In a later analysis, co-occurring TCRs were grouped using DBSCAN, with TCRdist sequence similarity added in when clustering inside HLA-allele-positive subsets. Repertoires with fewer than 30,000 or more than 120,000 public chains, plus five repertoires with anomalous nucleotide sharing, were excluded from co-occurrence clustering. TCRdb limited this immuneACCESS table to in-frame rearrangements with V and J called. A share of clones is missing; checked studies link under half to unresolved V genes, and the rest is unexplained. V, J and clone size reflect that table, while D and trimming were determined from the DNA. The sample data list over 150,000 clones, and around 75% of these were observed just once. The ten largest clones add up to 2.9% of the sample.

The data stem from a study of cytomegalovirus exposure and HLA in healthy donors (dated by TCRdb to 2016 to 2017). For context, the study as a whole: In an earlier analysis of about 560 of the donors, approximately 260 Gb of sequence data and 100 million or so unique TCR beta sequences from about 180 million T cells were reported. An early release covering roughly 580 HLA-typed donors comprised about 310 gigabases of sequencing data and about 90 million unique TCR sequences. Among the 398 genotyped donors, 81% belonged to the genetic ancestry cluster associated with self-reported Caucasian donors. The study aimed to test whether cataloging public T cell receptors could reveal signatures of past pathogen exposure. Using immunosequencing, the study profiled T cell repertoires from around 670 subjects and related those repertoires to cytomegalovirus serostatus. A separate validation cohort of over a hundred different subjects was used in addition to the 666-subject first cohort. The study combined high-throughput TCR immunosequencing, statistical association of individual TCRs with disease status, and machine learning to predict cytomegalovirus infection status. In a later analysis, previously published TCR beta repertoires from 550 to 750 donors were re-analyzed and high-resolution HLA genotyping was added so that TCR occurrence patterns could be studied. The later analysis used no new phenotypic data to find candidate immune exposures, relying instead on TCR beta sequences and their occurrence across donors. An earlier analysis of approximately 640 of the donors applied high-throughput TCR beta sequencing to assess whether each TCR beta V gene segment acted as functional or pseudogenic. Donor age, sex, ethnicity and CMV serostatus were compiled alongside the repertoire data. A later genetic analysis used genome-wide SNP genotypes for about 60% of the 666 donors, treating that subset as a discovery cohort. Every discovery cohort repertoire had been produced on one sequencing platform. HLA typing included class I and class II loci at four-digit resolution. Typing coverage differed by locus: A, B, C, DRB1 and DQB1 were typed in roughly 620-630 donors, DQA1 in 522, DPA1 in 600 to 610, and DPB1 in 450 to 490. Roughly 5 DR-DQ haplotypes were handled as single units for association and clustering, since linkage in the cohort was strong. On average, around 240,000 unique TCR beta nucleotide sequences were sequenced per donor among about 400 genotyped donors of the cohort, with roughly 18% of those sequences being non-productive. What the research found in general, with its limitations: In a later analysis, the rate of TCR association differed among HLA loci, with DRB1 alleles having the most associated TCRs and HLA-C alleles having the fewest. A further reported finding was that TCR beta sequences accurately predicted the HLA-A and HLA-B alleles for most subjects in the first cohort. In a later genetic analysis, fewer N-insertions in productive TCRs were reported among donors in an Asian-associated ancestry cluster than the roughly 640-donor mean. Because counts were too low, 15 to 20 rarely observed V segments, including chromosome 9 orphons, were left out of the earlier analysis of 500 to 750 of the donors. V-gene and J-gene trimming of TCR beta chains was associated with a missense DCLRE1C variant in a later genetic analysis, and the association was replicated in an independent cohort. Because HLA typing was missing for some donors at each locus, association tests included only the typed subset. The cohort was sequenced for TCR beta chains only, and without alpha or paired-chain data the features that could be detected were limited. In an earlier analysis of 587 of the donors, most TCR beta V segments appeared in productive rearrangements about 87% or about 30% of the time, broadly matching IMGT annotations. A group of highly shared sequence variants was considered likely to be a technical artifact of the sequencing pipeline. The study listed approximately 160 TCR beta chains as associated with cytomegalovirus. The classifier was reported to diagnose cytomegalovirus status with high specificity and sensitivity in both the original and validation cohorts. The only immune exposure information available for the cohort was CMV serostatus. In vitro tests confirmed that three of the cytomegalovirus-associated TCR beta chains recognize cytomegalovirus antigens. Strong co-occurrence of HLA alleles, especially DR and DQ, made assigning TCR associations to individual alleles difficult. In a later analysis, HLA-associated TCR beta chains were found to be more clonally expanded and to have lower generation probabilities than equally common non-associated chains. Some IMGT-functional V segments, including TRBV6-2 and TRBV6-3, could not be distinguished by the 87-base-pair reads and were therefore excluded. A later analysis found that most CMV-associated TCR beta chains appeared HLA-restricted, with HLA associations seemingly driven largely by CMV exposure. In a later analysis, several top co-occurrence clusters were reported to appear linked to parvovirus B19, influenza, CMV and Epstein-Barr virus. It was suggested by the authors that the approach could potentially be generalized to other disease states and immunological phenotypes. Linkage disequilibrium might explain the correlated functional status among segregating V segments, but an unknown experimental factor could not be excluded. Most TCR sequences were seen in very few donors, while some public TCRs were found in many individuals. In a later analysis, more than 15,000 TCR beta sequences were associated with specific HLA alleles at a false discovery rate of 0.05. Roughly uniform sequencing depth across donors was assumed in presence/absence analyses, although this assumption may not hold.

The cohort comprised under 700 healthy bone marrow donors. All cohort members were sampled while nominally healthy, although unrecorded immune exposures were likely present. The donor tested CMV seronegative and was one of the 352 seronegative cohort members. A peripheral blood sample was provided by each donor, and peripheral blood mononuclear cells were used for TCR beta sequencing. The Qiagen DNeasy Blood Extraction Kit was used to extract genomic DNA from the blood cell samples. Sequences MGHDK (CDR1) and SYGVNS (CDR2) are obtained from the germline V gene. The CDR3 holds 15 amino acids from the cysteine to the phenylalanine. Of all the DNA, just the CDR3 is kept, 45 bases in frame from base 1. Clipping removes 4 bases from V and 7 bases from J, with 6 as the unmatched junction base count.

The chain uses TRBV25-1 and TRBJ2-1; 11 bases in between match TRBD2. The sample comprised PBMCs. The origin of this receptor is a male donor in good health and CMV-seronegative. CDR3 loop: CASSGSGGAWNEQFF. In nucleotide form, the sequence is TGTGCCAGCAGTGGTAGCGGGGGGGCTTGGAATGAGCAGTTCTTC.